These T cell receptor beta chains were read from a single sample in a study of T cell responses to AZD1222 COVID-19 vaccine. TCRdb keeps only in-frame clones here, not all; method: immunoSEQ multiplex PCR. The sample has fewer than 110,000 clones; around 91% are singletons. Sequences were derived from peripheral blood, sampled on day 0 of AZD1222 vaccination. The receptors derive from an adult in good health. Each CDR3 is given with its conserved first and last residue. The D gene is left open where the match is weak. For some rows the clone size is stated as once, few or many, or as a class when expanded; others skip it.

J: TRBJ2-7; length: 15; size: NA; D: TRBD1; V: TRBV7-9; CDR3: CASSYDRGQSYEQYF; DNA: TGTGCCAGCAGCTACGACAGGGGGCAGTCCTACGAGCAGTACTTC
J: TRBJ2-2; length: 14; size: NA; D: TRBD2; V: TRBV7-9; CDR3: CASRPSGAAGELFF; DNA: TGTGCCAGCAGACCTAGCGGGGCTGCCGGGGAGCTGTTTTTT
J: TRBJ1-5; length: 15; size: NA; D: NA; V: TRBV6-5; CDR3: CASDAGTRSNQPQHF; DNA: TGTGCCAGCGACGCCGGGACCCGGAGCAATCAGCCCCAGCATTTT
J: TRBJ1-2; length: 14; size: NA; D: NA; V: TRBV14; CDR3: CASSQEVANYGYTF; DNA: TGTGCCAGCAGCCAAGAGGTAGCAAACTATGGCTACACCTTC
J: TRBJ2-4; length: 14; size: NA; D: NA; V: TRBV7-2; CDR3: CASSPGVPKNIQYF; DNA: TGTGCCAGCAGCCCGGGTGTGCCCAAAAACATTCAGTACTTC
J: TRBJ2-2; length: 14; size: NA; D: NA; V: TRBV5-1; CDR3: CASAGAPNTGELFF; DNA: TGCGCCAGCGCGGGGGCCCCAAACACCGGGGAGCTGTTTTTT
J: TRBJ1-3; length: 16; size: NA; D: NA; V: TRBV30; CDR3: CAWGVPTGSSGNTIYF; DNA: TGTGCCTGGGGAGTGCCAACAGGGAGCTCTGGAAACACCATATATTTT
J: TRBJ2-7; length: 15; size: NA; D: TRBD1; V: TRBV6-5; CDR3: CASSPGTGFSYEQYF; DNA: TGTGCCAGCAGTCCTGGGACAGGGTTCTCCTACGAGCAGTACTTC
J: TRBJ2-1; length: 13; size: NA; D: NA; V: TRBV7-2; CDR3: CASSLTGDNEQFF; DNA: TGTGCCAGCAGCTTAACCGGGGACAATGAGCAGTTCTTC
J: TRBJ2-7; length: 14; size: NA; D: NA; V: TRBV10-3; CDR3: CAISESVGLYEQYF; DNA: TGTGCCATCAGTGAGTCCGTGGGGCTCTACGAGCAGTACTTC
J: TRBJ1-6; length: 13; size: once; D: NA; V: TRBV25-1; CDR3: CASSEYGDSPLHF; DNA: TGTGCCAGCAGTGAATATGGGGATTCACCCCTCCACTTT